One sample yielded the 21 T cell receptor beta chains listed below, sequenced in a study of shared clonotypes between healthy human individuals. Sequenced by immunoSEQ multiplex PCR; TCRdb stores in-frame clones only, minus some. Among about 1 million clones listed, about 80% were seen once. Sequencing was carried out using memory CD4+ T cells sorted from blood. Noted subset: CD45RA-negative fraction. The source is a man aged 18-30 years in good health.

CDR3 sequence: CASSVAWNEQFF. In DNA form, the CDR3 reads TGTGCCAGCAGCGTAGCCTGGAATGAGCAGTTCTTC. This chain uses TRBV9 with TRBJ2-1; D is unclear. Trimming removed 0 bases from V and 7 bases from J, with 5 bases in between. The CDR3 runs 12 residues. CDR1 and CDR2 from the germline V gene are SGDLS and YYNGEE.

A note on this clone: This specimen includes other DNA sequences encoding the same CDR3. This sequence joins TRBV14 and TRBJ1-1; the D is unclear. Germline values: CDR1 SGHDN, CDR2 FVKESK. Trimming left V 3 bases short and J 0 bases short, with 5 bases between. The CDR3 totals 13 residues. CDR3 DNA sequence: TGTGCCAGCAGCCAGAACCTGAACACTGAAGCTTTCTTT. Residues: CASSQNLNTEAFF.

DNA of the CDR3: TGTGCCAGTAGTAAAAGAGATGACCGCCTTGGGGAGCAGTACTTC. Translation: CASSKRDDRLGEQYF. The chain is built from TRBV19 and TRBJ2-7; D gene ambiguous. Trimming removed 4 bases at V and 7 bases at J, with 20 bases between. The V gene's germline CDR1 is LNHDA and CDR2 SQIVND (reference sequence). This CDR3 has 15 amino acids.

J is TRBJ2-1 and V is TRBV28; D not resolved. This CDR3 is 14 amino acids long. The V gene's germline CDR1 is MDHEN and CDR2 SYDVKM. The V end lost 6 bases, the J end lost 1 base, and 10 bases lay between the germline ends. The CDR3 region has the DNA TGTGCCAGCAGCCAGACCCCTTCCTACAATGAGCAGTTCTTC. It codes for CASSQTPSYNEQFF.

The J gene is TRBJ2-2, the V gene TRBV6-1; tentative D call: TRBD1 (6 bases). This CDR3 spans 15 amino acids. The V gene lost 8 bases and the J gene lost 1 base, with 14 bases spanning the gap. Germline CDR1 and CDR2: MNHNS and SASEGT. The CDR3 reads CASAFPGQNTGELFF. CDR3 nucleotides: TGTGCCAGCGCTTTCCCGGGACAGAACACCGGGGAGCTGTTTTTT.

The genes are TRBV2 and TRBJ2-3, with 9 bases lining up with TRBD2. Trimming cost V 3 bases and J 0 bases; bases outside gene matches: 7. Germline assignment: CDR1 SNHLY and CDR2 FYNNEI. The CDR3 has 17 amino acids. In nucleotides, the CDR3 is TGTGCCAGCAGTGATGTTAGCGGGGGCCTGAGCACAGATACGCAGTATTTT. The encoded protein is CASSDVSGGLSTDTQYF.

This clone was seen more than once but under ten times. In the same sample, other DNA sequences code for this CDR3. The V call is TRBV6-5, the J call TRBJ1-5; 7 positions match TRBD1. The CDR3 is made up of 12 amino acids. V dropped 8 bases and J dropped 4; count of bases not matched to a gene: 2. Germline values: CDR1 MNHEY, CDR2 SVGAGI. The chain's CDR3 is CASRDSNQPQHF. For the CDR3, the DNA is TGTGCCAGCCGGGACAGTAATCAGCCCCAGCATTTT.

The rearrangement joins TRBV29-1 to TRBJ2-1; D gene ambiguous. Germline CDR1 and CDR2: SQVTM and ANQGSEA. This CDR3 spans 12 amino acids. Trimming cost V 3 bases and J 7 bases, with 10 bases left between them. The CDR3 DNA reads TGCAGCGTTGATTTATTTGGAAATGAGCAGTTCTTC. Protein product: CSVDLFGNEQFF.

This clone was counted only a few times. The J gene is TRBJ1-1, the V gene TRBV30; D gene unclear. The CDR3 totals 15 residues. V was trimmed by 2 bases and J by 0 bases, leaving 13 bases between them. Germline V gives CDR1 GTSNPN, CDR2 SVGIG (reference sequence). This chain's CDR3 is CAWSIKRLLNTEAFF. DNA for the CDR3: TGTGCCTGGAGTATTAAGAGACTACTGAACACTGAAGCTTTCTTT. Using reference TRBV30 and TRBJ1-1 for the parts outside the CDR3, the full variable domain is SQTIHQWPATLVQPVGSPLSLECTVEGTSNPNLYWYRQAAGRGLQLLFYSVGIGQISSEVPQNLSASRPQDRQFILSSKKLLLSDSGFYLCAWSIKRLLNTEAFFGQGTRLTVV.

The CDR3 here is CASSGYRGEAFF. The DNA of the CDR3 is TGTGCCAGCAGTGGATACAGGGGTGAAGCTTTCTTT. V usage is TRBV27 and J usage is TRBJ1-1; TRBD1 matches 7 bases. This CDR3 contains 12 residues. V lost 5 bases, J lost 7 bases, and 4 bases stayed unmatched. Germline CDR1 MNHEY, CDR2 SMNVEV (reference sequence).

The V and J genes are TRBV30 and TRBJ2-5; 9 bases map to TRBD2. CDR1 and CDR2 from the germline V gene are GTSNPN and SVGIG (reference sequence). V lost 2 bases, J lost 4 bases, and 8 bases stayed unmatched. The CDR3 length is 15 residues. CDR3 bases: TGTGCCTGGAGTCCCCGGACTAGCGTGGTAGAGACCCAGTACTTC. This gives the protein CAWSPRTSVVETQYF.

The CDR3 bases are TGTGCCAGCAGCTTGGCATTGACAGGGTCAGATACGCAGTATTTT. Protein product: CASSLALTGSDTQYF. The chain is built from TRBV5-4 and TRBJ2-3; 7 bases fit TRBD1. V trimming: 0 bases; J trimming: 4 bases; junction bases outside the gene matches: 5. There are 15 residues in the CDR3. Germline CDR1 reads SGHNT; CDR2 reads YYREEE (reference sequence).

J is TRBJ2-7 and V is TRBV29-1; D is perhaps TRBD2 (7 bases). The CDR3 loop spans 12 amino acids. Germline CDR1 reads SQVTM; CDR2 reads ANQGSEA. Trimming left V 3 bases short and J 5 bases short, with 11 bases between. CDR3 residues: CSVDRGGDEQYF. The DNA of the CDR3 is TGCAGCGTTGACAGGGGAGGGGACGAGCAGTACTTC.

The chain joins TRBV7-9 to TRBJ2-3; 14 bases agree with TRBD2. The CDR3 is made up of 16 amino acids. V gave up 4 bases and J gave up 5 bases; unmatched junction bases: 5. In germline, CDR1 is SEHNR, CDR2 FQNEAQ (reference sequence). In DNA form, the CDR3 reads TGTGCCAGCAGCTGGACTAGCGGGGGGAGGGGAGATACGCAGTATTTT. Encoded protein: CASSWTSGGRGDTQYF.

This clone was counted once. The rearrangement uses TRBV4-1 and TRBJ2-3; D is perhaps TRBD2 (6 bases). This CDR3 region has 16 residues. Germline CDR1 MGHRA, CDR2 YSYEKL. The V end lost 0 bases, the J end lost 2 bases, and 12 bases lay between the germline ends. This CDR3 reads CASSQDPGVNTDTQYF. The CDR3 nucleotides are TGCGCCAGCAGCCAAGATCCGGGAGTAAACACAGATACGCAGTATTTT.

The chain recombines TRBV4-1 with TRBJ2-3; 7 nucleotides agree with TRBD2. The V gene end was trimmed by 1 base and the J gene end by 6 bases; junction bases not matched to a gene: 19. The CDR3 is 19 amino acids. Germline CDR1 MGHRA, CDR2 YSYEKL. The CDR3 region is CASSQGPPIAGRGEDTQYF. Written as DNA, the CDR3 is TGCGCCAGCAGCCAAGGGCCCCCTATAGCGGGCCGAGGGGAGGATACGCAGTATTTT.

The chain couples TRBV10-3 to TRBJ2-1; the match to TRBD2 covers 13 bases. The CDR3 loop spans 15 amino acids. CDR1 is ENHRY and CDR2 is SYGVKD in the germline V gene. The trim removed 6 bases at V and 7 bases at J, leaving 6 bases unmatched. The CDR3: CAIRSGLAGANEQFF. Written as DNA, the CDR3 is TGTGCCATCAGATCAGGACTAGCGGGAGCGAATGAGCAGTTCTTC.

This clone has a handful of counts. The chain links TRBV6-5 to TRBJ1-6; 7 bases are shared with TRBD1. CDR3 size: 15 residues. Germline V gene lookup returns CDR1 MNHEY and CDR2 SVGAGI. V lost 2 bases to trimming and J lost 2 bases; unmatched junction nucleotides: 0. The CDR3 nucleotides read TGTGCCAGCAGTTACGGGACAGCCTATAATTCACCCCTCCACTTT. It codes for CASSYGTAYNSPLHF.

The chain combines TRBV10-1 with TRBJ2-1, with TRBD1 matching 7 bases. The CDR3 covers 15 residues. V shed 4 bases, J shed 3 bases, and the junction held 6 bases outside the gene matches. Germline V gene sequence: CDR1 WNHNN, CDR2 SYGVQD (reference sequence). The CDR3 reads CASSANRGLYNEQFF. The CDR3 nucleotides read TGCGCCAGCAGTGCCAACAGGGGCCTCTACAATGAGCAGTTCTTC.

This clone has more than one count but fewer than ten. Here the CDR3 DNA reads TGTGCCAGCAGTTTGGACGAACTTGTCTATGGCTACACCTTC. Translation gives CASSLDELVYGYTF. The J gene is TRBJ1-2, the V gene TRBV28; D is uncertain. The V gene's germline CDR1 is MDHEN and CDR2 SYDVKM. The CDR3 is made up of 14 amino acids. V shed 3 bases and J shed 4 bases, with 12 bases lying between them.

This clone was counted only a few times. The gene calls are TRBV28 and TRBJ1-5; TRBD1 matches at 7 bases. J gave up 0 bases and V 2 bases, and 7 bases lay outside the gene matches. Germline loops: CDR1 MDHEN, CDR2 SYDVKM. The CDR3 length is 17 residues. CDR3 sequence reads: CASSLGRGGYSNQPQHF. CDR3 coding DNA: TGTGCCAGCAGTTTAGGCAGGGGGGGGTATAGCAATCAGCCCCAGCATTTT.